A single sample gave rise to the 18 T cell receptor beta chains below, sequenced in a study of T cell repertoires in cytomegalovirus infection. TCRdb redid the calling of the reads with MiXCR, one entry per CDR3 protein. Among about half a million distinct CDR3 sequences, around a third were seen once, and the ten largest hold 17%. These receptors lack a known antigen. Sample: cultured PBMCs, taken from culture after CMV antigen stimulation. These receptor sequences come from a human donor in good health (CMV status not recorded). Some clones in this sample may be carry-over from other donors' samples.

J is TRBJ2-3 and V is TRBV6-2 or TRBV6-3, with 12 bases aligning to TRBD2. J was trimmed by 2 bases and V by 6 bases; bases with no gene match: 3. Germline lookup yields CDR1 MNHEY and CDR2 SVGEGT. The CDR3 covers 15 residues. The CDR3 is CASSGLAGYTDTQYF. Written as DNA, the CDR3 is TGTGCCAGCAGCGGACTAGCGGGGTACACAGATACGCAGTATTTT.

The chain links TRBV7-2 to TRBJ2-1; D unclear. Between the trimmed V and J ends, which lost 5 bases and 7 bases, there was a span of 12 bases. CDR3 size: 13 residues. Germline CDR1 SGHTA, CDR2 FQGNSA. The CDR3 nucleotides read TGTGCCAGCAGCCCCCCGTGGCCTAATGAGCAGTTCTTC. Protein: CASSPPWPNEQFF. Full variable domain (rest looked up from reference TRBV7-2 and TRBJ2-1): GAGVSQSPSNKVTEKGKDVELRCDPISGHTALYWYRQSLGQGLEFLIYFQGNSAPDKSGLPSDRFSAERTGGSVSTLTIQRTQQEDSAVYLCASSPPWPNEQFFGPGTRLTVL.

This clonotype was seen ten or more times. The chain joins TRBV7-2 to TRBJ2-3; D tentatively reads TRBD1 or TRBD2 (5 bases each). V lost 1 base and J 0 bases, leaving 11 bases between the germline ends. CDR3 length: 16 amino acids. The germline CDR1 and CDR2 sequences are SGHTA and FQGNSA. The CDR3 spells CASSLVGPGSTDTQYF. The DNA of the CDR3 is TGTGCCAGCAGCTTAGTGGGACCGGGTAGCACAGATACGCAGTATTTT.

The rearrangement links TRBV19 to TRBJ2-5; 9 bases agree with TRBD1. This CDR3 comprises 13 residues. Germline CDR1 and CDR2: LNHDA and SQIVND (reference sequence). J lost 4 bases, V lost 8 bases, and 5 bases had no gene match. The CDR3 protein is CASRDRVGETQYF. The DNA for the CDR3 is TGTGCCAGTCGGGACAGGGTAGGAGAGACCCAGTACTTC.

This chain connects TRBV29-1 to TRBJ2-5, with 10 bases matching TRBD2. The V gene end was trimmed by 2 bases and the J gene end by 3 bases; junction bases not matched to a gene: 0. The V gene's germline CDR1 is SQVTM and CDR2 ANQGSEA. The CDR3 has 13 residues. CDR3 sequence reads: CSVETSGKETQYF. For the CDR3, the DNA is TGCAGCGTTGAAACTAGCGGGAAAGAGACCCAGTACTTC.

The V and J genes are TRBV12-3 or TRBV12-4 and TRBJ1-1; 7 bases align to TRBD1. With 5 bases clipped from V and 6 bases from J, the junction kept 6 bases outside the gene matches. CDR3 size: 13 residues. The CDR3 loop is CASSLTGFAEAFF. The DNA of the CDR3 is TGTGCCAGCAGTCTGACAGGGTTCGCTGAAGCTTTCTTT.

The chain is built from TRBV19 and TRBJ2-3, with a tentative D call TRBD2 (7 bases). There are 14 residues in the CDR3. V lost 4 bases to trimming and J lost 4 bases, with 12 bases between them. Germline loops: CDR1 LNHDA, CDR2 SQIVND (reference sequence). DNA for the CDR3: TGTGCCAGTAGTAGCGGGGGCAGTCCAGATACGCAGTATTTT. Translation gives CASSSGGSPDTQYF.

The rearrangement uses TRBV10-3 and TRBJ2-7; D uncertain. The CDR3 is 14 residues long. Trimming took off 3 bases at V and 1 base at J, with 10 bases between the two ends. Germline CDR1 ENHRY, CDR2 SYGVKD. The CDR3 nucleotides are TGTGCCATCAGTGACTTATCTCCTTCCTACGAGCAGTACTTC. Its translation: CAISDLSPSYEQYF.

The chain carries TRBV10-3 and TRBJ2-5; D could derive from TRBD1 or TRBD2 (5 bases each). V lost 5 bases and J 2 bases, leaving 12 bases between the germline ends. CDR1 is ENHRY and CDR2 is SYGVKD in the germline V gene. This CDR3 has 14 amino acids. CDR3 DNA sequence: TGTGCCATCAGTCGGGACGGAGGACAAGAGACCCAGTACTTC. Its translation is CAISRDGGQETQYF.

CDR3 sequence reads: CASSLALGAVQGNEQFF. CDR3 DNA: TGTGCCAGCAGCTTGGCGTTAGGAGCGGTACAGGGCAATGAGCAGTTCTTC. The V call is TRBV5-4, the J call TRBJ2-1; perhaps TRBD1 as D (6 bases). The germline V and J ends were trimmed by 0 bases and 6 bases, with 19 bases remaining between them. Per the germline V gene, CDR1 is SGHNT and CDR2 is YYREEE (reference sequence). CDR3 length: 17 amino acids.

V gene TRBV7-2 combines with J gene TRBJ1-4; TRBD1 matches 9 bases. The CDR3 sequence is 13 residues long. Germline values: CDR1 SGHTA, CDR2 FQGNSA. Trimming cost V 4 bases and J 7 bases; bases outside gene matches: 1. The CDR3 protein is CASSSQGAEKLFF. The CDR3 DNA follows: TGTGCCAGCAGCTCACAGGGGGCTGAAAAACTGTTTTTT.

This clonotype was observed at least ten times. This chain uses TRBV7-2 with TRBJ1-2; unclear D gene. V gave up 5 bases and J gave up 4 bases, with 14 bases separating them. The CDR3 is 14 amino acids. The V gene's germline CDR1 is SGHTA and CDR2 FQGNSA. This CDR3 is CASSTLGSGYGYTF. As DNA, the CDR3 is TGTGCCAGCAGCACGTTGGGCTCGGGCTATGGCTACACCTTC.

As regards this clonotype: A read error may produce the germline difference seen at one junction end. This rearrangement joins TRBV7-2 to TRBJ1-1, with D unclear. Germline loops: CDR1 SGHTA, CDR2 FQGNSA. This CDR3 spans 14 amino acids. CDR3 sequence: CASCLAGGNAEAFF. In DNA form, the CDR3 reads TGTGCCAGCTGCTTAGCTGGCGGGAACGCTGAAGCTTTCTTT.

This clonotype was observed at least ten times. This chain joins TRBV7-2 and TRBJ2-6; the D is unclear. This CDR3 has 15 residues. Germline CDR1 is SGHTA and CDR2 is FQGNSA. V lost 2 bases and J 4 bases, leaving 9 bases between the germline ends. CDR3 nucleotide sequence: TGTGCCAGCAGCTTAAGGCAGCCCGGGGCCAACGTCCTGACTTTC. This encodes CASSLRQPGANVLTF.

This clonotype has a count of ten or more. This chain connects TRBV7-2 to TRBJ2-1; TRBD2 aligns across 8 bases. The CDR3 spans 17 residues. V trimming: 3 bases; J trimming: 1 base; junction bases outside the gene matches: 8. Germline CDR1 is SGHTA and CDR2 is FQGNSA. The DNA for the CDR3 is TGTGCCAGCAGCTTCTACCTCAGCGGGAGTTCCTACAATGAGCAGTTCTTC. Protein: CASSFYLSGSSYNEQFF.

The chain combines TRBV7-9 with TRBJ2-7; tentative D call: TRBD2 (5 bases). V lost 5 bases and J lost 2, with 13 bases in between. This CDR3 is 14 amino acids long. Germline CDR1 SEHNR, CDR2 FQNEAQ (reference sequence). DNA for the CDR3: TGTGCCAGCAGCCCTCAGCGGTCTACCTACGAGCAGTACTTC. Amino acids: CASSPQRSTYEQYF. The full variable domain, completed using reference TRBV7-9 and TRBJ2-7, is DTGVSQNPRHKITKRGQNVTFRCDPISEHNRLYWYRQTLGQGPEFLTYFQNEAQLEKSRLLSDRFSAERPKGSFSTLEIQRTEQGDSAMYLCASSPQRSTYEQYFGPGTRLTVT.

This rearrangement joins TRBV2 to TRBJ1-2, with D possibly TRBD1 on 5 matching bases. The CDR3 loop spans 16 amino acids. From germline, CDR1 is SNHLY and CDR2 FYNNEI. The germline V and J ends were trimmed by 9 bases and 0 bases, with 20 bases remaining between them. Here the CDR3 DNA reads TGTGCCAGTCTACGATCGGGACCCAGCTCTAACTATGGCTACACCTTC. As protein: CASLRSGPSSNYGYTF.

The chain employs TRBV7-8 and TRBJ2-7, with 9 bases fitting TRBD2. The germline V gene encodes CDR1 SGHVS and CDR2 FQNEAQ. After removal of 4 bases from V and 4 bases from J, the junction contained 8 bases not matched to a gene. The length of the CDR3 is 15 residues. CDR3 nucleotides: TGTGCCAGCAGCTCCGGACTAGCGAGCATTTACGAGCAGTACTTC. It yields the protein CASSSGLASIYEQYF.